This TCR beta chain was profiled in a study of T cell changes during pregnancy in multiple sclerosis. Assay: immunoSEQ multiplex PCR; the TCRdb copy retains only in-frame clones and omits some. Of 30,000 to 45,000 clones listed, approximately 85% are singletons. After removal of 6 bases from V and 1 base from J, the junction contained 2 bases not matched to a gene. Germline values: CDR1 MRHNA, CDR2 SNTAGT. The CDR3 length is 14 residues. The chain carries TRBV6-4 and TRBJ2-2; TRBD2 matches at 7 bases. This specimen consisted of CD4+ T cells from peripheral blood mononuclear cells, obtained before pregnancy. The sequence derives from a female donor with multiple sclerosis, enrolled in a pregnancy study. DNA for the CDR3: TGTGCCAGCAGCCAGCGGGGGAACACCGGGGAGCTGTTTTTT. Amino acid sequence: CASSQRGNTGELFF.